Below, one T cell receptor beta chain is given with its context. The specificity of this receptor is unknown. Base-call qualities are not available, and no considerably larger clone is one nucleotide away. The data derive from a study of cytomegalovirus exposure and HLA in healthy donors (dated by TCRdb to 2017 to 2019). Regarding the complete study: According to an earlier analysis of a few hundred of the donors, about 179 million T cells yielded some 120 million unique TCR beta sequences and about 280 Gb of sequence data. Approximately 300 gigabases of sequencing data and around 80 million unique TCR sequences made up an early release that covered approximately 700 HLA-typed donors. Of the 300 to 450 genotyped donors, about 84% fell in the genetic ancestry cluster associated with self-reported Caucasian donors. The aim of the study was to test whether cataloging public T cell receptors could identify signatures of past pathogen exposure. The study used immunosequencing to profile the T cell repertoires of 666 subjects and linked those repertoires to cytomegalovirus serostatus. A separate validation cohort of 100 to 150 different subjects was used in addition to the 666-subject first cohort. The study combined high-throughput TCR immunosequencing, statistical association of individual TCRs with disease status, and machine learning to predict cytomegalovirus infection status. In a later analysis, previously published TCR beta repertoires from 500 to 750 donors were re-analyzed and high-resolution HLA genotyping was added so that TCR occurrence patterns could be studied. The later analysis used no new phenotypic data to find candidate immune exposures, relying instead on TCR beta sequences and their occurrence across donors. An earlier analysis of 500 to 750 of the donors applied high-throughput TCR beta sequencing to assess whether each TCR beta V gene segment acted as functional or pseudogenic. Donor age, sex, ethnicity and CMV serostatus were collected together with the repertoire data. A later genetic analysis took genome-wide SNP genotypes for about 65% of the 666 donors and used that subset as a discovery cohort. Every discovery cohort repertoire had been produced on one sequencing platform. Class I and class II HLA loci were covered by the typing at four-digit resolution. The number of donors typed differed by locus, with about 620-630 for A, B, C, DRB1 and DQB1, more than 500 for DQA1, 600 to 610 for DPA1, and some 440 for DPB1. Roughly 5 DR-DQ haplotypes were handled as single units for association and clustering because linkage in the cohort was strong. Among roughly 400 genotyped donors of the cohort, an average of around 220,000 unique TCR beta nucleotide sequences was sequenced per donor, of which roughly 17% were non-productive.

Receptors were amplified or captured by the immunoSEQ multiplex PCR assay. For the multiplex PCR, a mixture combining 60 forward primers for TCR Vbeta segments and 13 reverse primers for TCR Jbeta segments was used. Amplification of the CDR3 region of rearranged TCR beta genes was performed with a multiplex PCR assay on genomic DNA. The Illumina HiSeq System was used to sequence the amplified TCR beta libraries as 87-base-pair reads. Per the original workflow: Across the 500 to 750 repertoires, a later analysis counted about 81 million unique TCR beta chains, some 11 million of which were shared by at least two donors. A nearest-neighbor algorithm error-corrected the raw reads and collapsed the reads into unique sequences, merging closely related sequences to remove PCR and sequencing errors. CDR3 sequences were aligned to IMGT reference sequences to assign V, D and J gene segments. For a sequence to be retained, at least a six-nucleotide match to both a V gene segment and a J gene segment was required. A rearrangement counted as productive if the CDR3 had no stop codons and remained in frame with V and J, and every other rearrangement counted as non-productive. CDR3 was defined according to IMGT convention as the region running from the second conserved V-encoded cysteine to the conserved J-encoded phenylalanine. The earlier analysis of about 570 of the donors excluded any sequence lacking an unambiguous match to a single V gene segment. In an earlier analysis of several hundred of the donors, V segments were called functional above 56.7% productive rearrangements and were called segregating when the between-donor standard deviation exceeded 5%. A statistical classification framework was built for diagnosing cytomegalovirus status from the catalog of TCR beta chain sequences. In a later analysis, V and J genes were assigned by comparing TCR nucleotide sequences against IMGT/GENE-DB human TR gene sequences. The TCRdist pipeline was used in a later analysis to assign CDR3 sequences and most-parsimonious VDJ recombination scenarios. In a later analysis, each TCR beta chain was defined by its CDR3 amino acid sequence together with its V-gene family, and reads without a unique V-gene family were excluded. In a later analysis, around 600 highly shared, low-generation-probability nucleotide sequences were removed to address suspected cross-contamination and a sequencing artifact. For each public chain, a later analysis derived a clonal expansion index from normalized ranks of inferred template counts within each repertoire. In a later analysis, generation probabilities were computed with a VDJ recombination model fitted to out-of-frame rearrangements, and the resulting probabilities were checked against IGoR. In a later analysis, TCR-TCR, TCR-HLA and TCR-CMV co-occurrence was scored with hypergeometric tests, and a repertoire-size bias correction was applied to TCR pairs. False discovery rates were estimated in a later analysis by permuting HLA or CMV assignments 20 times. A later analysis grouped co-occurring TCRs with DBSCAN, adding TCRdist sequence similarity when clustering within HLA-allele-positive subsets. Repertoires with fewer than 30,000 or more than 120,000 public chains were left out of co-occurrence clustering, as were four to six repertoires with anomalous nucleotide sharing. TCRdb provides this immuneACCESS table in a form limited to in-frame rearrangements. Some clones are lacking; in checked studies, under half of them reflect an unresolved V gene, and why the rest are absent is not known. V, J and clone size are taken as reported in that table, and D and trimming were inferred from the DNA itself. The sample includes approximately 150,000 clones, with 60% to 80% observed a single time. Less than 5.5% of the sample is in the top ten clones.

The cohort consisted of more than 650 healthy bone marrow donors. At the time of sampling, all cohort members were nominally healthy, though unrecorded immune exposures were likely present. The donor was CMV seronegative and was included in the group of hundreds of seronegative cohort members. Every donor gave a peripheral blood sample, and the peripheral blood mononuclear cells from that sample were used for TCR beta sequencing. The Qiagen DNeasy Blood Extraction Kit was used to extract genomic DNA from the blood cell samples. General conclusions and limits of the study: This cohort had only TCR beta chains sequenced, and the lack of alpha or paired-chain data limited which features could be detected. In a later analysis, some 17,000 TCR beta sequences were associated with specific HLA alleles at a false discovery rate of 0.05. An association between a missense DCLRE1C variant and V-gene and J-gene trimming of TCR beta chains was found in a later genetic analysis and replicated in an independent cohort. Because HLA typing was unavailable for some donors at each locus, only the typed subset was used in association tests. According to a later analysis, most CMV-associated TCR beta chains appeared to be HLA-restricted, and the HLA associations seemed to be driven largely by CMV exposure. Linkage disequilibrium might explain the correlated functional status among segregating V segments, but an unknown experimental factor could not be excluded. An earlier analysis of around 600 of the donors showed that most TCR beta V segments appeared in productive rearrangements either about 87% or about 30% of the time, which broadly matched IMGT annotations. According to the authors, the approach could potentially be generalized to other disease states and immunological phenotypes. Several of the top co-occurrence clusters appeared to be linked to parvovirus B19, influenza, CMV and Epstein-Barr virus, according to a later analysis. In vitro tests confirmed that three of the cytomegalovirus-associated TCR beta chains recognize cytomegalovirus antigens. When HLA alleles, especially DR and DQ, strongly co-occurred, attributing TCR associations to individual alleles was difficult. A later genetic analysis reported fewer N-insertions in productive TCRs among donors in an Asian-associated ancestry cluster than the roughly 620-donor mean. In the study, approximately 150 TCR beta chains were listed as associated with cytomegalovirus. Compared with equally common non-associated chains, HLA-associated TCR beta chains in a later analysis were more clonally expanded and had lower generation probabilities. Because counts were too low, about 15 rarely observed V segments, including chromosome 9 orphons, were left out of the earlier analysis of about 500 of the donors. While some public TCRs were present in many individuals, most TCR sequences turned up only very rarely across donors. According to a later analysis, TCR association rates differed among HLA loci, with DRB1 alleles showing the most associated TCRs and HLA-C alleles showing the fewest. A further reported finding was that TCR beta sequences accurately predicted the HLA-A and HLA-B alleles for most subjects in the first cohort. The classifier was reported to diagnose cytomegalovirus status with high specificity and sensitivity in both the original cohort and the validation cohort. For the cohort, immune exposure information was limited to CMV serostatus. A group of highly shared sequence variants was considered likely to be a technical artifact of the sequencing pipeline. Roughly uniform sequencing depth across donors was assumed in presence/absence analyses, although this assumption may not hold.

This receptor was identified in a male donor in good health and CMV-seronegative. Source material: PBMCs.

CDR3 region: CASTSGGELFF. The nucleotide sequence is given as TGTGCCAGCACTTCCGGCGGGGAGCTGTTTTTT. This sequence uses TRBV6-5 and TRBJ2-2; no D gene call is confident. Reading the germline V gene gives CDR1 MNHEY and CDR2 SVGAGI. The CDR3 runs 11 residues from the cysteine to the phenylalanine. Here the CDR3 DNA is all that survives: 33 bases in frame from base 1. Relative to germline, V is 7 bases shorter and J is 7 bases shorter, with 7 bases between their ends.